This record covers a single TCR beta chain. The antigen is unknown. The sample belongs to a study of T-cell memory formation after mild COVID-19. Study outcomes and limitations: Clones that contracted from day 15 to 85 had balanced CD4/CD8; later expanders were CD4+ biased.

5'RACE primed from the constant segment yielded TCR alpha and TCR beta cDNA libraries bearing sample barcodes and UMIs. TCRdb itself ran the 5' RACE reads through MiXCR, one entry per CDR3 protein. The repertoire holds roughly 260,000 distinct CDR3 sequences, around 17% seen once, with about 4% in the top ten. The CDR3 is 13 residues long. Germline values: CDR1 KGHDR, CDR2 SFDVKD. Trimming removed 4 bases from V and 2 bases from J, with 7 bases in between. This TCR was sampled from a man in his late teens or twenties who had mild COVID-19 (a few samples of this study predate the infection). Cell type and time point are not known. V and J are TRBV24-1 and TRBJ1-2; no clear D gene. What was sequenced was PBMCs or a T cell subset sorted from them (not recorded which). CDR3 sequence: CATSDYRNYGYTF. As DNA, the CDR3 is TGTGCCACCAGTGACTACAGAAACTATGGCTACACCTTC.